This T cell receptor beta chain was captured in a study of blood T cell repertoires in COVID-19. Turning to the study itself: Sites across the United States, Italy and Spain contributed samples from acute and convalescent COVID-19. The cDNA or gDNA used as material had been derived from T cells, B-cell-depleted T cells, or PBMCs.

The CDR3 covers 15 residues. V was trimmed by 5 bases and J by 2 bases, leaving 14 bases between them. From germline, CDR1 is SGHAT and CDR2 FQNNGV. Under the authors' procedure: Researchers report that nucleated cell counts were estimated from reference gene primer amplification. Profiled with immunoSEQ multiplex PCR; TCRdb holds only in-frame clones, not every one. That table gives V, J and clone size, and the DNA gave D and trimming. The top ten hold 2.1% of the sample, which has 200,000 or so clones, about nine tenths seen once. Sequenced: peripheral blood. The TCR was taken from a man aged 65-85 years with active or convalescent COVID-19. The rearrangement links TRBV11-2 to TRBJ2-3, with D possibly TRBD1 on 5 matching bases. Here the CDR3 reads CASSPALQVTDTQYF. CDR3 DNA sequence: TGTGCCAGCAGCCCCGCTTTACAGGTCACAGATACGCAGTATTTT.